Listed here are 25 T cell receptor beta chains from one sample, sequenced in a study of T cell responses to AZD1222 COVID-19 vaccine. The table came from immunoSEQ multiplex PCR; TCRdb's copy has only in-frame clones and leaves some out. Here the sample spans roughly 130,000 clones, over 75% being singletons. The sample here was peripheral blood, taken on day 0 of MenACWY control vaccination. These receptors all stem from an adult in good health.

The rearrangement joins TRBV7-3 to TRBJ2-3; TRBD2 is a possible D gene (5 bases). From germline, CDR1 is SGHTA and CDR2 FQGTGA. This CDR3 has 15 amino acids. Deletions cut 5 bases from V and 0 bases from J, with 12 bases between. The CDR3 DNA sequence: TGTGCCAGCAGCGAACGAGGGTATAGCACAGATACGCAGTATTTT. This gives the protein CASSERGYSTDTQYF.

J is TRBJ1-4 and V is TRBV30; no reliable D call. The V end was cut by 1 base, the J end by 13 bases, with 13 bases between. Germline-derived CDR1 and CDR2 are GTSNPN and SVGIG (reference sequence). The CDR3 runs to 12 residues. This CDR3 is CAWSGSVVGLFF. As DNA, the CDR3 is TGTGCCTGGAGTGGGTCTGTCGTGGGACTGTTTTTT.

This chain connects TRBV2 to TRBJ2-3; D is uncertain. V gave up 8 bases and J gave up 0 bases, with 9 bases separating them. The CDR3 contains 13 residues. CDR1 is SNHLY, CDR2 FYNNEI, per germline. The CDR3 nucleotides are TGTGCCAGCCTCCTCAGAAGCACAGATACGCAGTATTTT. It is translated as CASLLRSTDTQYF.

The rearrangement joins TRBV7-3 to TRBJ2-7; 11 nucleotides line up with TRBD2. The CDR3 has 13 amino acids. J lost 6 bases, V lost 5 bases, and 3 bases had no gene match. The germline V gene encodes CDR1 SGHTA and CDR2 FQGTGA. CDR3 sequence: CASSAGTSGEQYF. The CDR3 DNA reads TGTGCCAGCAGCGCCGGGACTAGCGGCGAGCAGTACTTC.

The genes are TRBV4-1 and TRBJ1-1; the D is unclear. V gave up 4 bases and J gave up 4 bases, with 16 bases separating them. The CDR3 sequence is 15 residues long. Germline V gene data show CDR1 as MGHRA and CDR2 as YSYEKL. CDR3 in amino acids: CASSPREPVGTEAFF. As DNA, the CDR3 is TGCGCCAGCAGCCCCAGAGAACCGGTGGGCACTGAAGCTTTCTTT.

The J gene is TRBJ1-2, the V gene TRBV28; TRBD1 might be the D (6 bases). The CDR3 length is 12 residues. CDR1 is MDHEN and CDR2 is SYDVKM in the germline V gene. V was cut by 3 bases and J by 5 bases, with 7 bases left in between. The CDR3 reads CASSFGQYGYTF. DNA for the CDR3: TGTGCCAGCAGTTTCGGACAGTATGGCTACACCTTC.

The chain joins TRBV6-5 to TRBJ1-2, with D possibly being TRBD1 (6 bases). V was cut by 6 bases and J by 4 bases, with 15 bases left in between. CDR3 length equals 14 residues. Germline V gives CDR1 MNHEY, CDR2 SVGAGI. CDR3 protein: CASSFRGDTYGYTF. The CDR3 nucleotides are TGTGCCAGCAGCTTTAGGGGGGATACCTATGGCTACACCTTC.

This chain joins TRBV9 and TRBJ1-3; the D is unclear. The CDR3 has 16 amino acids. Germline V gives CDR1 SGDLS, CDR2 YYNGEE. Trimming shortened V by 0 bases and J by 0 bases, and 10 bases separated the two germline ends. CDR3 sequence reads: CASSVDPSNSGNTIYF. The CDR3 nucleotides are TGTGCCAGCAGCGTAGACCCGAGCAACTCTGGAAACACCATATATTTT.

This clone was observed once. This sequence joins TRBV7-9 and TRBJ1-6; 8 nucleotides align to TRBD1. The germline V gene has CDR1 SEHNR and CDR2 FQNEAQ (reference sequence). This CDR3 has 14 residues. V shed 6 bases and J 9 bases; nucleotides not matched to a gene: 7. CDR3 sequence reads: CASRFTGGGSPLHF. The CDR3 DNA is TGTGCCAGCAGATTCACAGGGGGTGGTTCACCCCTCCACTTT.

The J gene is TRBJ1-2, the V gene TRBV18; perhaps TRBD1 as D (5 bases). V dropped 5 bases and J dropped 6 bases, with 10 bases sitting between them. The CDR3 totals 12 residues. CDR1 and CDR2 from the germline V gene are KGHSH and LQKENI. The CDR3 sequence is CASSTDRDGYTF. CDR3 nucleotides: TGTGCCAGCTCAACTGACAGAGATGGCTACACCTTC.

This chain connects TRBV10-3 to TRBJ2-7; D possibly corresponds to TRBD2 (6 bases). V was pared by 2 bases and J by 5 bases, with 13 bases between. The CDR3 is made up of 14 amino acids. The V gene's germline CDR1 is ENHRY and CDR2 SYGVKD. The DNA of the CDR3 is TGTGCCATCAGTGAGAGCCTAGCGAGGGACGAGCAGTACTTC. Protein product: CAISESLARDEQYF.

This clone has just one count. The chain uses TRBV7-2 and TRBJ2-1; D gene unclear. The ends were cut back, 3 bases at V and 7 bases at J, with 10 bases in the middle. The CDR3 is 13 residues long. From germline, CDR1 is SGHTA and CDR2 FQGNSA. DNA of the CDR3: TGTGCCAGCAGCTTCTTTCGCGGTAATGAGCAGTTCTTC. Translating gives CASSFFRGNEQFF.

The chain carries TRBV28 and TRBJ2-2, with a possible D match to TRBD1 (6 bases). CDR3 size: 13 residues. Germline CDR1 is MDHEN and CDR2 is SYDVKM. With 6 bases removed from V and 7 bases from J, the gap between germline ends came to 12 bases. The CDR3 coding sequence is TGTGCCAGCAGGGTAACAGGGTTCGGGGAGCTGTTTTTT. The encoded protein is CASRVTGFGELFF.

V and J are TRBV10-3 and TRBJ2-3; D unresolved. The CDR3 has 17 amino acids. V was cut by 2 bases and J by 2 bases, with 17 bases left in between. Germline V gene data show CDR1 as ENHRY and CDR2 as SYGVKD. CDR3 DNA sequence: TGTGCCATCAGTGAGGATCGGCAGAGACCTTCCACAGATACGCAGTATTTT. Residues: CAISEDRQRPSTDTQYF.

CDR3 nucleotides: TGTGCCTGGAGTACCGGGACAGCTGCGGGTCAGCCCCAGCATTTT. Protein: CAWSTGTAAGQPQHF. This rearrangement joins TRBV30 to TRBJ1-5, with TRBD1 matching over 7 bases. The CDR3 is 15 residues long. Germline CDR1 reads GTSNPN; CDR2 reads SVGIG (reference sequence). With 2 bases clipped from V and 6 bases from J, the junction kept 10 bases outside the gene matches.

This clone has ten or more counts. The V and J genes are TRBV27 and TRBJ2-6; the match to TRBD2 covers 10 bases. The junction had 10 bases not matched to a gene; V was cut back by 4 bases and J by 1 base. Germline CDR1 MNHEY, CDR2 SMNVEV (reference sequence). The CDR3 consists of 19 residues. The DNA for the CDR3 is TGTGCCAGCAGTTCGGCGACTAGCGGGTCTTCGTCTGGGGCCAACGTCCTGACTTTC. Encoded protein: CASSSATSGSSSGANVLTF.

The chain has TRBV5-4 and TRBJ2-5; D call uncertain. Germline CDR1 SGHNT, CDR2 YYREEE (reference sequence). The V end was cut by 0 bases, the J end by 7 bases, with 13 bases between. The CDR3 totals 14 residues. CDR3 loop: CASSLEPDFGTQYF. CDR3 bases: TGTGCCAGCAGCTTGGAGCCCGACTTCGGGACCCAGTACTTC.

This clone was seen a few times. This rearrangement joins TRBV2 to TRBJ2-3; the D is unclear. The CDR3 is made up of 14 amino acids. The germline gives CDR1 SNHLY, CDR2 FYNNEI. V gave up 2 bases and J gave up 2 bases, with 8 bases separating them. The CDR3 protein is CASSESISTDTQYF. The CDR3 DNA follows: TGTGCCAGCAGTGAATCCATATCCACAGATACGCAGTATTTT.

The chain couples TRBV3-1 (or the pseudogene TRBV3-2) to TRBJ2-7; D is perhaps TRBD2 (6 bases). Germline V gene sequence: CDR1 LGHDT, CDR2 YNNKEL (reference sequence). This CDR3 has 17 residues. V was shortened by 5 bases and J by 4 bases, with 24 bases between the two germline ends. The CDR3 coding sequence is TGTGCCAGCAGCGGACGCAGGGACTTCACTCTCCGTTACGAGCAGTACTTC. Its protein is CASSGRRDFTLRYEQYF.

This chain uses TRBV5-5 with TRBJ1-1; D gene ambiguous. The germline V gene has CDR1 SGHKS and CDR2 YYEKEE (reference sequence). The CDR3 sequence is 13 residues long. Trimming pared 4 bases from V and 8 bases from J, leaving 15 bases between. DNA of the CDR3: TGTGCCAGCAGCCCCGGGGTACAAATCGAAGCTTTCTTT. It codes for CASSPGVQIEAFF.

The rearrangement joins TRBV5-1 to TRBJ1-1; no definite D call. Trimming removed 3 bases from V and 1 base from J, with 10 bases in between. This CDR3 spans 14 amino acids. Germline CDR1 reads SGHRS; CDR2 reads YFSETQ. CDR3 in amino acids: CASSSITANTEAFF. CDR3 DNA sequence: TGCGCCAGCAGCTCCATTACAGCGAACACTGAAGCTTTCTTT.

The gene calls are TRBV23-1 and TRBJ2-1; TRBD2 matches at 12 bases. TRBV23-1 is designated an ORF whose function remains uncertain. This CDR3 is built from 18 residues. V gave up 0 bases and J gave up 0 bases; unmatched junction bases: 3. The CDR3 here is CASSQSQTSGSSYNEQFF. As DNA, the CDR3 is TGCGCCAGCAGTCAATCCCAGACTAGCGGGAGCTCCTACAATGAGCAGTTCTTC.

V gene TRBV6-5 combines with J gene TRBJ2-1; D is uncertain. The V gene lost 8 bases and the J gene lost 9 bases, with 11 bases spanning the gap. Germline CDR1 is MNHEY and CDR2 is SVGAGI. The CDR3 has 11 residues. CDR3 DNA: TGTGCCAGCCTTCGGCAATTTGAGCAGTTCTTC. This encodes CASLRQFEQFF.

This chain joins TRBV6-5 and TRBJ2-5; 8 bases fit TRBD1. The CDR3 extends over 14 amino acids. In germline, CDR1 is MNHEY, CDR2 SVGAGI. J was trimmed by 2 bases and V by 4 bases; bases with no gene match: 3. The CDR3 sequence: CASSLDRVQETQYF. CDR3 nucleotides: TGTGCCAGCAGTTTGGACAGGGTTCAAGAGACCCAGTACTTC.

J is TRBJ2-3 and V is TRBV7-9, with D unresolved. This CDR3 spans 14 amino acids. Per germline, CDR1 SEHNR and CDR2 FQNEAQ (reference sequence). The ends were cut back, 7 bases at V and 3 bases at J, with 14 bases in the middle. The CDR3 here is CASMVAPRTDTQYF. CDR3 DNA sequence: TGTGCCAGCATGGTAGCTCCGAGAACAGATACGCAGTATTTT.